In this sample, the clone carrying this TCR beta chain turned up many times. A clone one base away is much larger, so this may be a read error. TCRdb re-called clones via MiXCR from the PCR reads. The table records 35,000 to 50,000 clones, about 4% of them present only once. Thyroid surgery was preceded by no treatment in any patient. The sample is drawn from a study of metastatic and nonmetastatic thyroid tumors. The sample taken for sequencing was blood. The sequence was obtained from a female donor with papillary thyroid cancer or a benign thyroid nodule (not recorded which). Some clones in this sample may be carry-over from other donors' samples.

CDR3 sequence reads: CASGRGKEEQFF. DNA for the CDR3: TGTGCCAGCGGCCGAGGAAAGGAAGAGCAGTTCTTC. The V call is TRBV3-1, the J call TRBJ2-1, with unresolved D. Germline V CDR1 and CDR2: LGHDT, YNNKEL (reference sequence). The V end was cut by 8 bases, the J end by 10 bases, with 15 bases between. This CDR3 has 12 amino acids.